This T cell receptor (beta chain) was recorded in a study of blood T cell repertoires in COVID-19. Study overall: Donors in the United States, Italy and Spain gave samples during acute or convalescent COVID-19.

The CDR3 length is 14 residues. The germline V gene has CDR1 SGHTA and CDR2 FQGNSA. V gave up 6 bases and J gave up 9 bases, with 21 bases separating them. This clone was seen a single time. Profiling relied on immunoSEQ multiplex PCR, and the TCRdb table lists in-frame clones only, not all of them. Among some 120,000 clones listed, 80% to 90% were seen once. V usage is TRBV7-2 and J usage is TRBJ2-7, with D possibly matching TRBD2 (5 bases). Source material: peripheral blood. The TCR sequence derives from a man older than 75 with active or convalescent COVID-19. The CDR3 loop reads CASRPPGTSVGQYF. In nucleotides, the CDR3 is TGTGCCAGCAGACCACCGGGAACTTCAGTAGGGCAGTACTTC.